What follows is one T cell receptor (beta chain) and its context. The antigen this receptor binds is unknown. Base qualities are not recorded, but no much larger clone differs from it by a single base. The V and J ends are trimmed by 0 bases and 3 bases, leaving 15 bases between them. The CDR3, from cysteine to phenylalanine, totals 16 residues. Of the read, only the CDR3 DNA is kept; its 48 bases are in frame from base 1. As encoded in the germline V gene, CDR1 is MNHEY while CDR2 is SVGAGI. TCRbeta CDR3 regions were amplified from genomic DNA using the immunoSEQ Assay, a bias-controlled multiplex PCR. In the source study's methods: The number of nucleated cells in each sample was estimated from the amplification of reference gene primers within the assay. Sequence reads were collapsed and filtered to measure the absolute abundance of every unique TCRbeta CDR3 rearrangement. For each sample, productive Simpson clonality was calculated as the square root of Simpson's diversity index over productive rearrangements. As stored in TCRdb, this immuneACCESS dataset retains in-frame rearrangements with V and J assigned. A fraction of the clones does not appear; measured against another copy, unresolved V genes explain less than half of the discrepancy, and the remainder lacks a known reason. The DNA was the basis for D and trimming; V, J and clone size are from that table. The sample table contains 260,000 or so clones; only one count was recorded for about 87% of them. Approximately 2.8% of the sample is in the top ten clones.

Participants in the prospective study were enrolled through a virtual design, were aged 18 to 89 years, and lived in roughly 26 United States geographic areas. Cohort assignment in the prospective study relied on participant-reported clinical history from a screening survey and a study questionnaire. Each participant in the prospective study had whole blood, serum and a nasopharyngeal or oropharyngeal swab collected by mobile phlebotomists. Additional blood draws and questionnaires over an approximately two-month period could optionally be provided by prospective study participants. Before DNA extraction, prospective study blood samples were shipped either frozen or at room temperature. The sample originates from a study of blood T cell repertoires in COVID-19 (dated by TCRdb to about 2020). Broadly, across the study: Collaborator samples came from the United States, Italy and Spain and covered acute and convalescent phases of COVID-19. The prospective study material was composed of cDNA or gDNA derived from T cells, B-cell-depleted T cells, or PBMCs. Deeply sampled blood TCRbeta repertoires from subjects exposed to, actively infected with, or recovered from COVID-19 were included in the dataset. The repertoires were made available in a free public database intended to serve as a resource for research on the immune response to SARS-CoV-2. The samples were drawn from two sources: the first 160 participants of the ongoing ImmuneRACE study, and fewer than 1,500 subjects contributed by 6 global collaborators. A de-identified subject ID, COVID-19 status, age in years and sex were almost always included in the sample metadata. Where HLA class I and class II types were available, the types were taken from metadata supplied by the sample provider, not from assay-based typing. Study-level results and caveats: The amount of clinical and demographic metadata varied by source and participant and was provided uncurated.

The TCR was taken from a woman aged 25 to 39 with acute COVID-19. The specimen was PBMCs or T cells enriched from blood (not recorded which). The rearranged segments are TRBV6-5 and TRBJ2-7; a tentative D match to TRBD2 spans 5 bases. CDR3 protein: CASSYSGAGIYYEQYF. Here is the DNA: TGTGCCAGCAGTTACTCGGGAGCAGGCATCTACTACGAGCAGTACTTC.